A single sample is the source of the 26 T cell receptor beta chains below, sequenced in a study of beta chain features in type 1 diabetes (dated by TCRdb to the late 2010s). What the research found in general, with its limitations: Type 1 diabetes patients showed a moderate but significant shortening of TCRB CDR3 length in all four CD4+ subsets.

No antigen is known for these receptors. Libraries came from the immunoSEQ multiplex PCR assay. All of the isolated RNA was reverse transcribed with the High Capacity cDNA Reverse Transcription Kit, so expressed TCRB transcripts were sequenced. The table comes from immuneACCESS by way of TCRdb, which keeps in-frame sequences with V and J called. Part of the clones is missing from these tables; in studies checked, under half for an unresolved V gene and the rest for unknown reasons. In all, the sample holds 95,000 to 150,000 clones, and over 15% of those were seen once. Under 2.5% of the sample is held by the ten biggest clonotypes. The sequenced sample consisted of central memory CD4+ T cells from blood. Source of these receptors: a young man with type 1 diabetes.

This clone was observed a handful of times. The gene calls are TRBV11-2 and TRBJ2-5; no clear D. Trimming left V 1 base short and J 1 base short, with 10 bases between. This CDR3 has 15 amino acids. Germline values: CDR1 SGHAT, CDR2 FQNNGV. The CDR3 here is CASSLVGWGQETQYF. The DNA for the CDR3 is TGTGCCAGCAGCTTAGTGGGCTGGGGCCAAGAGACCCAGTACTTC. The variable domain in full, completed from reference TRBV11-2 and TRBJ2-5, reads EAGVAQSPRYKIIEKRQSVAFWCNPISGHATLYWYQQILGQGPKLLIQFQNNGVVDDSQLPKDRFSAERLKGVDSTLKIQPAKLEDSAVYLCASSLVGWGQETQYFGPGTRLLVL.

As concerns this clone: Germline is not matched at one junction end, which may reflect a read error. The J gene is TRBJ2-6, the V gene TRBV4-1; D perhaps matches TRBD1 (5 bases). CDR1 and CDR2 (germline): MGHRA, YSYEKL. The CDR3 length is 17 residues. The DNA of the CDR3 is TGCGCCAGCAGCCAAGATACGACAGCCTCTGGGGCCAACGGCCTGACTTTC. Translating gives CASSQDTTASGANGLTF.

The chain couples TRBV10-3 to TRBJ2-3; D unclear. CDR1 is ENHRY, CDR2 SYGVKD, per germline. Trimming pared 3 bases from V and 7 bases from J, leaving 14 bases between. The CDR3 is 14 amino acids. The CDR3 DNA reads TGTGCCATCAGTGACTCAGAGAACACCAATACGCAGTATTTT. Protein sequence: CAISDSENTNTQYF.

The CDR3 DNA sequence: TGTGCCAGCAGCCCGGACAGGGAGAGGGACATTCAGTACTTC. It is translated as CASSPDRERDIQYF. The V and J genes are TRBV6-5 and TRBJ2-4; 8 nucleotides align to TRBD1. V lost 6 bases, J lost 8 bases, and 9 bases stayed unmatched. Germline loops: CDR1 MNHEY, CDR2 SVGAGI. The CDR3 is 14 amino acids.

The rearrangement uses TRBV29-1 and TRBJ1-5, with D maybe TRBD1 (6 bases). CDR1 is SQVTM and CDR2 is ANQGSEA in the germline V gene. This CDR3 region has 12 residues. Trimming removed 4 bases from V and 3 bases from J, with 7 bases in between. CDR3 amino acids: CSVGDTNQPQHF. CDR3 DNA: TGCAGCGTTGGGGACACCAATCAGCCCCAGCATTTT.

V usage is TRBV6-1 and J usage is TRBJ1-5; D possibly corresponds to TRBD1 (5 bases). Germline V gene sequence: CDR1 MNHNS, CDR2 SASEGT. Trimming cost V 6 bases and J 3 bases, with 12 bases left between them. This CDR3 contains 14 residues. CDR3 loop: CASRRDSYNQPQHF. CDR3 bases: TGTGCCAGCAGGCGGGACTCCTACAATCAGCCCCAGCATTTT.

V and J are TRBV29-1 and TRBJ1-4; TRBD1 matches 8 bases. Germline V CDR1 and CDR2: SQVTM, ANQGSEA. J was trimmed by 4 bases and V by 4 bases; bases with no gene match: 5. There are 14 residues in the CDR3. This chain's CDR3 is CSVAQGADNEKLFF. The CDR3 nucleotides are TGCAGCGTTGCCCAGGGGGCCGATAATGAAAAACTGTTTTTT.

This clone was seen a handful of times. V usage is TRBV29-1 and J usage is TRBJ1-2; D unresolved. V was shortened by 4 bases and J by 9 bases, with 9 bases between the two germline ends. The CDR3 length is 10 residues. Germline CDR1 SQVTM, CDR2 ANQGSEA. The DNA of the CDR3 is TGCAGCGTTGTACCAGCCCGCTACACCTTC. Its protein is CSVVPARYTF. The full variable domain, its missing parts supplied by reference TRBV29-1 and TRBJ1-2, is SAVISQKPSRDICQRGTSLTIQCQVDSQVTMMFWYRQQPGQSLTLIATANQGSEATYESGFVIDKFPISRPNLTFSTLTVSNMSPEDSSIYLCSVVPARYTFGSGTRLTVV.

This clone showed up just a few times. This chain uses TRBV6-5 with TRBJ1-2; D is undetermined. The V gene's germline CDR1 is MNHEY and CDR2 SVGAGI. V lost 10 bases and J lost 5, with 14 bases in between. The CDR3 has 12 residues. This CDR3 is CATFSQPYGYTF. CDR3 bases: TGTGCCACCTTTAGTCAGCCGTATGGCTACACCTTC.

This clone was picked up a small number of times. The chain joins TRBV7-8 to TRBJ2-3; perhaps D is TRBD1 or TRBD2 (5 bases each). V lost 4 bases and J lost 4, with 12 bases in between. The germline V gene encodes CDR1 SGHVS and CDR2 FQNEAQ. This CDR3 comprises 14 residues. The CDR3 DNA reads as TGTGCCAGCAGCTCGAAAAGGGGAGCAGATACGCAGTATTTT. It encodes CASSSKRGADTQYF. Full variable domain (missing parts from reference TRBV7-8 and TRBJ2-3): GAGVSQSPRYKVAKRGQDVALRCDPISGHVSLFWYQQALGQGPEFLTYFQNEAQLDKSGLPSDRFFAERPEGSVSTLKIQRTQQEDSAVYLCASSSKRGADTQYFGPGTRLTVL.

The rearrangement joins TRBV29-1 to TRBJ1-2; 7 bases map to TRBD1. The CDR3 has 15 residues. Germline V gene sequence: CDR1 SQVTM, CDR2 ANQGSEA. The junction had 10 bases not matched to a gene; V was cut back by 6 bases and J by 0 bases. CDR3 DNA: TGCAGCGTGTCGGGACAGTACACCCCTAACTATGGCTACACCTTC. This gives the protein CSVSGQYTPNYGYTF.

The chain combines TRBV4-3 with TRBJ2-6; D remains ambiguous. The V gene's germline CDR1 is LGHNA and CDR2 YSLEER. The V end lost 4 bases, the J end lost 2 bases, and 12 bases lay between the germline ends. This CDR3 has 16 residues. The CDR3 sequence is CASSPESAAGANVLTF. In DNA, the CDR3 is TGCGCCAGCAGCCCCGAATCCGCGGCTGGGGCCAACGTCCTGACTTTC.

This sequence joins TRBV7-2 and TRBJ2-7; weak D call: TRBD1 (6 bases). CDR3 length equals 13 residues. Germline-derived CDR1 and CDR2 are SGHTA and FQGNSA. V was clipped by 4 bases and J by 3 bases, with 10 bases between them. DNA of the CDR3: TGTGCCAGCAGCTCCTTGGACAGCTACGAGCAGTACTTC. Its translation: CASSSLDSYEQYF.

This clone showed up just a few times. The CDR3 loop reads CASSRAGGGGDTQYF. The DNA of the CDR3 is TGTGCCAGCAGTCGAGCGGGGGGCGGAGGAGATACGCAGTATTTT. The rearrangement uses TRBV4-2 and TRBJ2-3; 9 bases map to TRBD2. CDR3 length: 15 amino acids. V shed 6 bases and J 5 bases; nucleotides not matched to a gene: 9. Germline CDR1 is LGHNA and CDR2 is YNFKEQ.

The chain uses TRBV19 and TRBJ2-1; D is perhaps TRBD1 (6 bases). Germline values: CDR1 LNHDA, CDR2 SQIVND (reference sequence). The CDR3 runs to 16 residues. V lost 6 bases to trimming and J lost 6 bases, with 21 bases between them. This CDR3 reads CASRTHAGEKVNEQFF. CDR3 bases: TGTGCCAGTAGAACCCATGCAGGGGAGAAAGTCAATGAGCAGTTCTTC.

As DNA, the CDR3 is TGCGCCAGCAGAATCTTTGCGGGGGGATCCTACAATGAGCAGTTCTTC. Protein sequence: CASRIFAGGSYNEQFF. The V and J genes are TRBV10-2 and TRBJ2-1, with 8 bases that match TRBD2. Germline assignment: CDR1 WSHSY and CDR2 SAAADI. The CDR3 sequence is 16 residues long. The trim removed 6 bases at V and 1 base at J, leaving 8 bases unmatched.

The chain recombines TRBV29-1 with TRBJ2-3; TRBD1 agrees at 8 bases. CDR3 length equals 14 residues. J lost 10 bases, V lost 4 bases, and 13 bases had no gene match. Germline CDR1 and CDR2: SQVTM and ANQGSEA. The CDR3 is CSVVDQGYRGAQYF. The DNA for the CDR3 is TGCAGCGTTGTGGACCAGGGCTACAGGGGGGCGCAGTATTTT.

As for this clone: A much larger clone sits a single nucleotide away, making a read error possible. Other DNA sequences in the same sample also yield this CDR3. The V and J genes are TRBV5-6 and TRBJ2-5, with D hard to call. Trimming pared 0 bases from V and 5 bases from J, leaving 2 bases between. CDR3 length: 11 residues. Germline V gene sequence: CDR1 SGHDT, CDR2 YYEEEE. CDR3 coding DNA: TGTGCCAGCAGCTTGGTGGAGACCCAGTACTTC. Translating it yields CASSLVETQYF.

This clone was counted many times. The CDR3 sequence is CAWSEVAAKQFF. CDR3 DNA sequence: TGTGCCTGGAGTGAGGTAGCAGCCAAGCAGTTCTTC. The genes are TRBV30 and TRBJ2-1, with D uncertain. Germline CDR1 is GTSNPN and CDR2 is SVGIG (reference sequence). Deletions cut 1 base from V and 11 bases from J, with 12 bases between. The CDR3 is made up of 12 amino acids.

This clone appeared a few times. V and J are TRBV5-6 and TRBJ2-5, with D maybe TRBD1 (6 bases). V lost 0 bases and J 7 bases, leaving 7 bases between the germline ends. Per germline, CDR1 SGHDT and CDR2 YYEEEE. The CDR3 spans 12 residues. Here the CDR3 reads CASSLAGVTQYF. The CDR3 bases are TGTGCCAGCAGCTTGGCAGGGGTGACCCAGTACTTC. Full variable domain (missing parts from reference TRBV5-6 and TRBJ2-5): DAGVTQSPTHLIKTRGQQVTLRCSPKSGHDTVSWYQQALGQGPQFIFQYYEEEERQRGNFPDRFSGHQFPNYSSELNVNALLLGDSALYLCASSLAGVTQYFGPGTRLLVL.

There are a few counts of this clone. V and J are TRBV18 and TRBJ1-1; TRBD1 is a possible D gene (5 bases). The V end was cut by 4 bases, the J end by 2 bases, with 14 bases between. The germline V gene has CDR1 KGHSH and CDR2 LQKENI. The CDR3 is 15 amino acids. The CDR3 reads CASSRESRANTEAFF. The CDR3 DNA is TGTGCCAGCTCACGGGAGAGCAGGGCAAACACTGAAGCTTTCTTT. Supplemented by reference TRBV18 and TRBJ1-1, the full variable domain reads NAGVMQNPRHLVRRRGQEARLRCSPMKGHSHVYWYRQLPEEGLKFMVYLQKENIIDESGMPKERFSAEFPKEGPSILRIQQVVRGDSAAYFCASSRESRANTEAFFGQGTRLTVV.

Only a few counts were recorded for this clone. The V gene is TRBV2, the J gene TRBJ2-7; no firm D call. The CDR3 runs to 11 residues. V gave up 7 bases and J gave up 6 bases, with 10 bases separating them. CDR1 is SNHLY, CDR2 FYNNEI, per germline. CDR3 sequence reads: CASNSHGEQYF. The DNA of the CDR3 is TGTGCCAGCAATAGCCATGGCGAGCAGTACTTC.

As regards this clone: The sample contains more than one DNA sequence encoding this CDR3. The chain links TRBV5-1 to TRBJ2-7, with 10 bases lining up with TRBD2. With V trimmed by 0 bases and J by 4 bases, 4 bases remained unmatched. This CDR3 contains 15 residues. Germline V CDR1 and CDR2: SGHRS, YFSETQ. CDR3 loop: CASSLDTSGVYEQYF. The CDR3 DNA follows: TGCGCCAGCAGCTTGGATACTAGCGGGGTATACGAGCAGTACTTC.

The V and J genes are TRBV5-1 and TRBJ2-5; 7 bases are a match to TRBD1. This CDR3 spans 15 amino acids. V trimming: 4 bases; J trimming: 2 bases; junction bases outside the gene matches: 8. CDR1 and CDR2 from the germline V gene are SGHRS and YFSETQ. The CDR3 here is CASSIVDRAQETQYF. The CDR3 DNA reads TGCGCCAGCAGCATCGTAGACAGGGCTCAAGAGACCCAGTACTTC.

The V call is TRBV7-2, the J call TRBJ2-5; 9 bases agree with TRBD2. The length of the CDR3 is 15 residues. V trimming: 1 base; J trimming: 4 bases; junction bases outside the gene matches: 4. The germline V gene has CDR1 SGHTA and CDR2 FQGNSA. The CDR3 spells CASSLESSGVETQYF. The CDR3 DNA reads as TGTGCCAGCAGCTTAGAGTCTAGCGGGGTAGAGACCCAGTACTTC.

The chain couples TRBV5-8 to TRBJ1-6; tentatively, D is TRBD1 (6 bases). CDR3 length equals 13 residues. The V end lost 1 base, the J end lost 8 bases, and 7 bases lay between the germline ends. The V gene's germline CDR1 is SGHTS and CDR2 YDEGEE. The CDR3 DNA sequence: TGTGCCAGCAGCTTGAACAGGGATTCACCCCTCCACTTT. Translation gives CASSLNRDSPLHF.